These 29 T cell receptor beta chains came from one sample sequenced in a study of control samples from healthy donors and cancer patients. Only in-frame clones appear in the TCRdb table, and some are missing; sequencing was by immunoSEQ multiplex PCR. The sample comprises approximately 30,000 clones, approximately 95% of which are singletons, and approximately 6.6% rests with the top ten. The specimen was blood. The receptors shown here come from a man aged 55 to 70 in good health.

The chain is built from TRBV11-2 and TRBJ2-5; D is perhaps TRBD1 (5 bases). CDR1 and CDR2 from the germline V gene are SGHAT and FQNNGV. The germline V and J ends were trimmed by 2 bases and 10 bases, with 17 bases remaining between them. This CDR3 region has 14 residues. The CDR3 nucleotides are TGTGCCAGCAGCTTAAACCGACAGACGCAGGACCAGTACTTC. Translating it yields CASSLNRQTQDQYF.

This clone was recorded only once. The rearrangement joins TRBV11-2 to TRBJ1-3, with D uncertain. From germline, CDR1 is SGHAT and CDR2 FQNNGV. CDR3 size: 15 residues. Trimming pared 6 bases from V and 0 bases from J, leaving 12 bases between. The CDR3 protein is CASRQTAISGNTIYF. As DNA, the CDR3 is TGTGCCAGCAGGCAAACAGCTATCTCTGGAAACACCATATATTTT.

This clone was counted once. The gene calls are TRBV5-1 and TRBJ2-5; D perhaps matches TRBD1 (5 bases). CDR1 SGHRS and CDR2 YFSETQ come from the germline V gene. Between the trimmed V and J ends, which lost 0 bases and 2 bases, there was a span of 5 bases. The CDR3 consists of 13 residues. CDR3 bases: TGCGCCAGCAGCTTGGGACAGCAAGAGACCCAGTACTTC. This codes for CASSLGQQETQYF.

The rearrangement joins TRBV18 to TRBJ2-7, with TRBD2 matching over 7 bases. CDR3 length: 16 residues. V gave up 3 bases and J gave up 0 bases; unmatched junction bases: 8. CDR1 and CDR2 from the germline V gene are KGHSH and LQKENI. CDR3 nucleotide sequence: TGTGCCAGCTCACCGCTTCCCGGGACTACCTCCTACGAGCAGTACTTC. Translating it yields CASSPLPGTTSYEQYF.

This chain connects TRBV29-1 to TRBJ1-2, with D hard to call. Germline loops: CDR1 SQVTM, CDR2 ANQGSEA. V dropped 5 bases and J dropped 5 bases, with 15 bases sitting between them. The CDR3 sequence is 13 residues long. The CDR3 DNA follows: TGCAGCGTTTTAAAGTTGAACAAGTATGGCTACACCTTC. Translating it yields CSVLKLNKYGYTF.

The chain combines TRBV18 with TRBJ1-6, with a weak D call TRBD1 (5 bases). This CDR3 region has 13 residues. From germline, CDR1 is KGHSH and CDR2 LQKENI. Trimming pared 4 bases from V and 10 bases from J, leaving 11 bases between. Here the CDR3 reads CASSRGGESPLHF. CDR3 DNA: TGTGCCAGCTCACGCGGGGGTGAATCACCCCTCCACTTT.

The chain combines TRBV28 with TRBJ1-2, with TRBD1 identical over 9 bases. The ends lost 3 bases at V and 2 bases at J; junction bases unmatched: 1. CDR1 is MDHEN and CDR2 is SYDVKM in the germline V gene. The CDR3 totals 14 residues. The CDR3 protein is CASSLGTGNYGYTF. The CDR3 nucleotides read TGTGCCAGCAGTTTGGGGACAGGGAACTATGGCTACACCTTC.

The rearrangement uses TRBV2 and TRBJ2-7; D uncertain. CDR1 is SNHLY, CDR2 FYNNEI, per germline. Trimming took 7 bases from V and 0 from J, leaving 13 bases between them. The CDR3 sequence is 14 residues long. CDR3 coding DNA: TGTGCCAGCAATCCCAGCAGAGTCTCCTACGAGCAGTACTTC. Its translation: CASNPSRVSYEQYF.

CDR3 in amino acids: CAWTGQGRLNTEAFF. The DNA for the CDR3 is TGTGCCTGGACCGGACAGGGTAGGTTGAACACTGAAGCTTTCTTT. The chain combines TRBV30 with TRBJ1-1; 8 nucleotides match TRBD1. Per the germline V gene, CDR1 is GTSNPN and CDR2 is SVGIG (reference sequence). CDR3 length: 15 amino acids. J lost 0 bases, V lost 4 bases, and 7 bases had no gene match.

CDR3 bases: TGTGCCAGCAGGGCAGCGCTGGGAGGCTATGGCTACACCTTC. Protein: CASRAALGGYGYTF. The chain joins TRBV6-5 to TRBJ1-2; D uncertain. Trimming pared 6 bases from V and 4 bases from J, leaving 15 bases between. Germline V gene sequence: CDR1 MNHEY, CDR2 SVGAGI. The CDR3 has 14 residues.

In DNA form, the CDR3 reads TGTGCCAGCAGCTTAGGAATAGCGGGGGTGTACAATGAGCAGTTCTTC. Translated, it gives CASSLGIAGVYNEQFF. This rearrangement joins TRBV11-2 to TRBJ2-1; TRBD2 aligns across 9 bases. Germline loops: CDR1 SGHAT, CDR2 FQNNGV. After removal of 1 base from V and 4 bases from J, the junction contained 5 bases not matched to a gene. The CDR3 is made up of 16 amino acids.

The CDR3 coding sequence is TGCGCCAGCAGCTTGAGGGATGAGCAGTTCTTC. It specifies CASSLRDEQFF. The genes are TRBV5-1 and TRBJ2-1; D unresolved. The CDR3 is 11 residues long. The V end lost 1 base, the J end lost 8 bases, and 4 bases lay between the germline ends. Germline loops: CDR1 SGHRS, CDR2 YFSETQ.

The J gene is TRBJ1-1, the V gene TRBV18; possibly TRBD1 for D (5 bases). This CDR3 has 17 amino acids. CDR1 is KGHSH, CDR2 LQKENI, per germline. V dropped 1 base and J dropped 1 base, with 16 bases sitting between them. Here the CDR3 reads CASSPRPLGGGNTEAFF. The CDR3, as DNA: TGTGCCAGCTCACCACGTCCCCTGGGTGGGGGGAACACTGAAGCTTTCTTT.

This clone was observed a single time. As DNA, the CDR3 is TGTGCCAGCAGCGCCCACAGGGGGCCCGAGACCCAGTACTTC. Residues: CASSAHRGPETQYF. The chain links TRBV9 to TRBJ2-5, with 9 positions matching TRBD1. Germline V gene data show CDR1 as SGDLS and CDR2 as YYNGEE. This CDR3 is 14 amino acids long. The J segment lost 5 bases and the V segment lost 3 bases, leaving 5 bases of the junction unmatched.

The sample holds one count of this clone. The chain links TRBV7-2 to TRBJ2-7; 10 bases agree with TRBD1. This CDR3 has 15 amino acids. The J segment lost 0 bases and the V segment lost 5 bases, leaving 4 bases of the junction unmatched. Germline V gene data show CDR1 as SGHTA and CDR2 as FQGNSA. The CDR3: CASSNRDRGSYEQYF. CDR3 DNA sequence: TGTGCCAGCAGCAACCGGGACAGGGGCTCCTACGAGCAGTACTTC. Variable domain in full (rest from reference TRBV7-2 and TRBJ2-7): GAGVSQSPSNKVTEKGKDVELRCDPISGHTALYWYRQSLGQGLEFLIYFQGNSAPDKSGLPSDRFSAERTGGSVSTLTIQRTQQEDSAVYLCASSNRDRGSYEQYFGPGTRLTVT.

The chain recombines TRBV29-1 with TRBJ1-3, with D unclear. The germline CDR1 and CDR2 sequences are SQVTM and ANQGSEA. The CDR3 runs 11 residues. V lost 7 bases and J 4 bases, leaving 8 bases between the germline ends. The CDR3 reads CSALGGNTIYF. CDR3 DNA sequence: TGCAGCGCATTAGGGGGAAACACCATATATTTT.

This rearrangement joins TRBV7-2 to TRBJ1-2; the match to TRBD1 covers 7 bases. The CDR3 has 17 residues. Germline CDR1 SGHTA, CDR2 FQGNSA. J lost 4 bases, V lost 3 bases, and 14 bases had no gene match. In nucleotides, the CDR3 is TGTGCCAGCAGCTTTTCTGGCCGGGACAGAGAGATCTATGGCTACACCTTC. The encoded protein is CASSFSGRDREIYGYTF.

The sample holds one count of this clone. The rearrangement links TRBV10-3 to TRBJ2-1, with 14 bases aligning to TRBD2. CDR1 is ENHRY and CDR2 is SYGVKD in the germline V gene. J was trimmed by 4 bases and V by 8 bases; bases with no gene match: 7. CDR3 length: 16 amino acids. CDR3 sequence (DNA): TGTGCCATCCTGGAGACTAGCGGGGGGGGATACAATGAGCAGTTCTTC. Its translation: CAILETSGGGYNEQFF.

J is TRBJ2-7 and V is TRBV24-1; 8 bases align to TRBD1. This CDR3 has 14 amino acids. After removal of 2 bases from V and 3 bases from J, the junction contained 2 bases not matched to a gene. Germline lookup yields CDR1 KGHDR and CDR2 SFDVKD. This CDR3 reads CATSDSGQVYEQYF. The CDR3 DNA sequence: TGTGCCACCAGTGATTCGGGACAGGTCTACGAGCAGTACTTC.

The chain couples TRBV6-5 to TRBJ2-7, with TRBD1 identical over 8 bases. The germline gives CDR1 MNHEY, CDR2 SVGAGI. The CDR3 runs to 16 residues. The junction had 6 bases not matched to a gene; V was cut back by 0 bases and J by 2 bases. CDR3 residues: CASSYSSTGGTYEQYF. Written as DNA, the CDR3 is TGTGCCAGCAGTTACTCGAGCACAGGGGGAACCTACGAGCAGTACTTC.

The chain is built from TRBV19 and TRBJ2-4; 12 bases fit TRBD2. The CDR3 contains 17 residues. With V trimmed by 5 bases and J by 8 bases, 13 bases remained unmatched. Germline V lookup: CDR1 LNHDA, CDR2 SQIVND (reference sequence). The CDR3, as DNA: TGTGCCAGTAGTCTCTACCCTAGCGGGGGGGCTGGGGACATTCAGTACTTC. Its translation is CASSLYPSGGAGDIQYF.

The chain combines TRBV15 with TRBJ1-1; 8 bases map to TRBD1. The trim removed 6 bases at V and 6 bases at J, leaving 6 bases unmatched. CDR1 is LNHNV and CDR2 is YYDKDF in the germline V gene (reference sequence). This CDR3 spans 13 amino acids. CDR3 in amino acids: CATRRTGLPEAFF. CDR3 coding DNA: TGTGCCACCAGGAGGACAGGGCTCCCTGAAGCTTTCTTT. The full variable domain, with the rest looked up from reference TRBV15 and TRBJ1-1, is DAMVIQNPRYQVTQFGKPVTLSCSQTLNHNVMYWYQQKSSQAPKLLFHYYDKDFNNEADTPDNFQSRRPNTSFCFLDIRSPGLGDTAMYLCATRRTGLPEAFFGQGTRLTVV.

The V and J genes are TRBV5-1 and TRBJ1-1, with TRBD1 as a possible D gene (6 bases). CDR3 length: 13 amino acids. Trimming left V 4 bases short and J 2 bases short, with 9 bases between. The germline gives CDR1 SGHRS, CDR2 YFSETQ. The CDR3 region is CASSRGANTEAFF. In nucleotides, the CDR3 is TGCGCCAGCAGCAGGGGGGCAAACACTGAAGCTTTCTTT.

In DNA, the CDR3 is TGCGCCAGCAGTGACAGGGGTTCATATAGCAATCAGCCCCAGCATTTT. Its translation: CASSDRGSYSNQPQHF. The rearrangement links TRBV10-2 to TRBJ1-5, with D maybe TRBD1 (6 bases). This CDR3 has 16 residues. Germline V CDR1 and CDR2: WSHSY, SAAADI. Trimming stripped 3 bases from V and 0 bases from J, with 12 bases between.

This chain joins TRBV15 and TRBJ2-1, with D maybe TRBD1 (6 bases). The CDR3 runs 15 residues. Trimming pared 1 base from V and 6 bases from J, leaving 13 bases between. The germline V gene encodes CDR1 LNHNV and CDR2 YYDKDF (reference sequence). CDR3 in amino acids: CATSRGTGTFNEQFF. CDR3 in DNA: TGTGCCACCAGCAGAGGAACGGGGACATTCAATGAGCAGTTCTTC.

V is TRBV7-9 and J is TRBJ1-4; D not certain. Trimming removed 8 bases from V and 0 bases from J, with 4 bases in between. Germline V gene data show CDR1 as SEHNR and CDR2 as FQNEAQ (reference sequence). CDR3 size: 12 residues. In nucleotides, the CDR3 is TGTGCCAGCGCCTCAACTAATGAAAAACTGTTTTTT. Translation gives CASASTNEKLFF.

This rearrangement joins TRBV9 to TRBJ1-2; D may be TRBD1 (6 bases). Trimming pared 4 bases from V and 2 bases from J, leaving 18 bases between. Per the germline V gene, CDR1 is SGDLS and CDR2 is YYNGEE. The CDR3 has 16 amino acids. This CDR3 is CASSPLETGPNYGYTF. In nucleotides, the CDR3 is TGTGCCAGCAGCCCCCTGGAGACAGGACCCAACTATGGCTACACCTTC.

The V and J genes are TRBV28 and TRBJ2-7; perhaps TRBD2 as D (7 bases). The CDR3 spans 15 residues. The V gene's germline CDR1 is MDHEN and CDR2 SYDVKM. V was cut by 6 bases and J by 2 bases, with 17 bases left in between. CDR3 nucleotide sequence: TGTGCCAGCAGCCCTGGGGGGGCTCGGGCCTACGAGCAGTACTTC. Amino acids: CASSPGGARAYEQYF.

The chain carries TRBV6-2 or TRBV6-3 and TRBJ1-2, with D unclear. Trimming left V 1 base short and J 4 bases short, with 4 bases between. This CDR3 has 12 amino acids. Germline V gene lookup returns CDR1 MNHEY and CDR2 SVGEGT. CDR3: CASSYLVYGYTF. In DNA form, the CDR3 reads TGTGCCAGCAGTTACTTAGTCTATGGCTACACCTTC.